This TCR beta chain was profiled in a study of cytomegalovirus exposure and HLA in healthy donors. Study observations and caveats: The investigators catalogued under 200 TCR beta chains as cytomegalovirus-associated. V segments that were indistinguishable, TRBV6-2 and TRBV6-3 among them, were omitted from analysis.

As concerns this clone: No antigen is known for it. A junction boundary mismatches the germline segment, possibly from a read error.

PCR primers comprised 60 Vbeta and 13 Jbeta primers. The authors' processing: Per a later analysis, the number of unique TCR beta chains was about 80 million, of which around 9.9 million were shared. Libraries were prepared by immunoSEQ multiplex PCR; TCRdb keeps only in-frame clonotypes and omits some of them. V, J and clone size are those of that table, while D and trimming were read from the DNA. This sample has roughly 93,000 clones, with approximately 80% found just once. Germline V gene lookup returns CDR1 ENHRY and CDR2 SYGVKD. The CDR3 sequence is 14 residues long. The rearrangement links TRBV10-3 to TRBJ2-5, with TRBD2 as a possible D gene (6 bases). The TCR originated in a man between 40 and 49 years old in good health and CMV-seronegative. Sequenced material: PBMCs. CDR3 sequence reads: CAIMGTGDQETQYF. DNA for the CDR3: TGTGCCATCATGGGGACTGGGGACCAGGAGACCCAGTACTTC.